The sequence of this TCR beta chain was determined in a study of cytomegalovirus exposure and HLA in healthy donors. Study-wide findings and caveats: A later analysis reportedly found that, within productive TCRs, an Asian-associated ancestry cluster had fewer N-insertions than the mean observed across the roughly 670 donors.

Use of 60 Vbeta and 13 Jbeta primers characterized the PCR. Produced via immunoSEQ multiplex PCR; TCRdb's table is partial and in-frame only. The record lists around 53,000 clones, of which the ten most abundant hold around 12%. Deletions cut 6 bases from V and 9 bases from J, with 9 bases between. CDR1 and CDR2 from the germline V gene are MDHEN and SYDVKM. CDR3 length: 11 amino acids. Points on this clone: Its antigen is undetermined.

This cohort consisted of healthy bone marrow donors. The specimen sequenced was PBMCs. The receptor's source is a man between 18 and 35 years old in good health and CMV-seropositive. The rearrangement links TRBV28 to TRBJ2-1; D may be TRBD2 (5 bases). In nucleotides, the CDR3 is TGTGCCAGCAGCCTCGGGGTTGAGCAGTTCTTC. Its protein product is CASSLGVEQFF. Using reference TRBV28 and TRBJ2-1 for the parts outside the CDR3, the full variable domain is DVKVTQSSRYLVKRTGEKVFLECVQDMDHENMFWYRQDPGLGLRLIYFSYDVKMKEKGDIPEGYSVSREKKERFSLILESASTNQTSMYLCASSLGVEQFFGPGTRLTVL.